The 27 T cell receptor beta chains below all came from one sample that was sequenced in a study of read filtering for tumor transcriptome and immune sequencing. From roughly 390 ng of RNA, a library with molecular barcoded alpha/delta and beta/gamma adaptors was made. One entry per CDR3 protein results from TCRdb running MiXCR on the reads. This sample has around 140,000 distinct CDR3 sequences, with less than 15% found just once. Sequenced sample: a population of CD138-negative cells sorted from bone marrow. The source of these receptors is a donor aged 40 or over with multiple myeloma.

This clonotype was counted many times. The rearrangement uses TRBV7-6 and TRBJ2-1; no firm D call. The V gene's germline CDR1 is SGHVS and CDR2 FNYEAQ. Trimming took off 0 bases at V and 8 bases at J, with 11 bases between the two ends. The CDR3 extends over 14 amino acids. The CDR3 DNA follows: TGTGCCAGCAGCTTAGCCTCACCAGACGATGAGCAGTTCTTC. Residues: CASSLASPDDEQFF.

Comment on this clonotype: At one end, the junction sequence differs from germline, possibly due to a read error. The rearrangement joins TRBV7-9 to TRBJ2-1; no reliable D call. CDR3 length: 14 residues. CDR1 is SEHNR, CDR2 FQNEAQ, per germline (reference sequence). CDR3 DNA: TGCGCCAGCAGCCGGGCATTCGCCTACAATGGGCAGTTCTTC. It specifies CASSRAFAYNGQFF.

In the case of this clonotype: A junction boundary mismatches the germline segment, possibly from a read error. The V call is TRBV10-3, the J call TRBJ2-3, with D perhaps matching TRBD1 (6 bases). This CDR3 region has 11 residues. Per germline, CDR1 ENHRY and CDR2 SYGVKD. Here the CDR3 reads CAISRTDTQCF. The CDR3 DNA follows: TGTGCCATCAGTCGGACAGATACGCAGTGTTTT.

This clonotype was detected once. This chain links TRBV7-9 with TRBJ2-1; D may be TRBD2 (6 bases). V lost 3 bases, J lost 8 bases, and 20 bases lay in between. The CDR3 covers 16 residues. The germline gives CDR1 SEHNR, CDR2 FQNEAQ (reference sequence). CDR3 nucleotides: TGTGCCAGCAGCTTGTCACTGGGGAGGACGGGCGATGAGCAGTTCTTC. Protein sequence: CASSLSLGRTGDEQFF.

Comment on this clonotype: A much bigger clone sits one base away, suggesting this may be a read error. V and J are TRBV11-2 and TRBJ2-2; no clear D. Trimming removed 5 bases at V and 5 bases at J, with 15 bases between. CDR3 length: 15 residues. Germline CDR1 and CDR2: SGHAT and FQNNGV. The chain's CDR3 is CASSPRVSGTGELFF. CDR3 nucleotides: TGTGCCAGCAGCCCCCGCGTCAGTGGAACCGGGGAGCTGTTTTTT. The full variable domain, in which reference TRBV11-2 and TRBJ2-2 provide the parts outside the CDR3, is EAGVAQSPRYKIIEKRQSVAFWCNPISGHATLYWYQQILGQGPKLLIQFQNNGVVDDSQLPKDRFSAERLKGVDSTLKIQPAKLEDSAVYLCASSPRVSGTGELFFGEGSRLTVL.

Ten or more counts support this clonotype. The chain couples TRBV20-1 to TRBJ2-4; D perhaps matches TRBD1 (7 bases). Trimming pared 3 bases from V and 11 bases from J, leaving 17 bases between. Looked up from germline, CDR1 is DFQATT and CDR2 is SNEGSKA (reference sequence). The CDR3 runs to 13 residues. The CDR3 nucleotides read TGCAGTGCTAGGGCCAGGGGGGAGGTTGTTCAGTACTTC. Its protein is CSARARGEVVQYF.

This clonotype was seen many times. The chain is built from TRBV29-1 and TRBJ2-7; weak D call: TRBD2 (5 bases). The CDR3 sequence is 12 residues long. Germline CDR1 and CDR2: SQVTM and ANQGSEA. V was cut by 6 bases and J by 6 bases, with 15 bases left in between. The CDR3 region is CSVLRPAGEQYF. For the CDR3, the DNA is TGCAGCGTGTTACGCCCTGCGGGCGAGCAGTACTTC.

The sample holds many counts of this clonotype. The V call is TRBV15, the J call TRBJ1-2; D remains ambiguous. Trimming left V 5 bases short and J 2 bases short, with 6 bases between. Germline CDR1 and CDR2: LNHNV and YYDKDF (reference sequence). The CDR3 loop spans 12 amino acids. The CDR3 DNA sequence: TGTGCCACCAGCGGCAGCAACTATGGCTACACCTTC. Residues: CATSGSNYGYTF. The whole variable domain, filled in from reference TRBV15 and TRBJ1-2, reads DAMVIQNPRYQVTQFGKPVTLSCSQTLNHNVMYWYQQKSSQAPKLLFHYYDKDFNNEADTPDNFQSRRPNTSFCFLDIRSPGLGDTAMYLCATSGSNYGYTFGSGTRLTVV.

For the CDR3, the DNA is TGTGCCAGCAGCGTAGCTACGGGGGGACCCCAGGGCACTGAAGCTTTCTTT. Translation gives CASSVATGGPQGTEAFF. The J gene is TRBJ1-1, the V gene TRBV9; perhaps TRBD1 as D (5 bases). Germline V lookup: CDR1 SGDLS, CDR2 YYNGEE. V was pared by 0 bases and J by 4 bases, with 19 bases between. The CDR3 is made up of 17 amino acids.

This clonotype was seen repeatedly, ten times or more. In DNA form, the CDR3 reads TGTGCCAGCAGCCTGGGACTAGCGGGAGCTGGAGATACGCAGTATTTT. Amino acid sequence: CASSLGLAGAGDTQYF. The chain carries TRBV7-9 and TRBJ2-3; 14 nucleotides align to TRBD2. The CDR3 has 16 amino acids. Germline V gene lookup returns CDR1 SEHNR and CDR2 FQNEAQ (reference sequence). V was pared by 5 bases and J by 5 bases, with 6 bases of the junction left unmatched.

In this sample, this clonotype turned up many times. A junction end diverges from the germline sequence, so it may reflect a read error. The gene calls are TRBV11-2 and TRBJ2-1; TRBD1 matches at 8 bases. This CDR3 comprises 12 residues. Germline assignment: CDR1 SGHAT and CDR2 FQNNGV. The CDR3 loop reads CASSLDLGQGRF. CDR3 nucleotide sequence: TGTGCCAGCAGCTTAGATTTAGGACAGGGCCGATTC.

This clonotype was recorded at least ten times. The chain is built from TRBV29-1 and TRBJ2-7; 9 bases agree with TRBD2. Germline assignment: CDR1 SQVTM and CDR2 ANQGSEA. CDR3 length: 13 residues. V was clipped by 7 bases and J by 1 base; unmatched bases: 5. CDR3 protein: CSAAGGLSYEQYF. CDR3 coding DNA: TGCAGCGCAGCGGGAGGCCTTTCCTACGAGCAGTACTTC.

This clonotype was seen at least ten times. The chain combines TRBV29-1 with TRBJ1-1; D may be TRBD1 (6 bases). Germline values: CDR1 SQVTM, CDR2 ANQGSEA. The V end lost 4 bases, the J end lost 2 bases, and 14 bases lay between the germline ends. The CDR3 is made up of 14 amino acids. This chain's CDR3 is CSVVRGGSNTEAFF. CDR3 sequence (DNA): TGCAGCGTTGTCAGGGGAGGGTCCAACACTGAAGCTTTCTTT.

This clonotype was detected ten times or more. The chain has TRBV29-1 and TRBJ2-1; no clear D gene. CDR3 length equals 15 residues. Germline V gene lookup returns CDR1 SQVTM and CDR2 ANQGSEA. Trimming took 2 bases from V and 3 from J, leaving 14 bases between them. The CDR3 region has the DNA TGCAGCGTTGAAAGAGAAGGGTCCCACTACAATGAGCAGTTCTTC. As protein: CSVEREGSHYNEQFF.

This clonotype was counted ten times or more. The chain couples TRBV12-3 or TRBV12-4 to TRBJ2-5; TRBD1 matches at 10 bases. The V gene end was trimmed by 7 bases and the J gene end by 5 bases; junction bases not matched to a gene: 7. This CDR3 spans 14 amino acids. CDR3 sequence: CASTKDRGRETQYF. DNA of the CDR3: TGTGCCAGCACCAAAGACAGGGGGCGGGAGACCCAGTACTTC.

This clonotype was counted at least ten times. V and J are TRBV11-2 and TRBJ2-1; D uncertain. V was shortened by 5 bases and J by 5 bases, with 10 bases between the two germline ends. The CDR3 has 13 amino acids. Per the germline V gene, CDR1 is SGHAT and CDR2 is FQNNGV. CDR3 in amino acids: CASSRDWDNEQFF. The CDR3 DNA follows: TGTGCCAGCAGCAGAGATTGGGACAATGAGCAGTTCTTC. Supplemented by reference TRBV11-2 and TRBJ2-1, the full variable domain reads EAGVAQSPRYKIIEKRQSVAFWCNPISGHATLYWYQQILGQGPKLLIQFQNNGVVDDSQLPKDRFSAERLKGVDSTLKIQPAKLEDSAVYLCASSRDWDNEQFFGPGTRLTVL.

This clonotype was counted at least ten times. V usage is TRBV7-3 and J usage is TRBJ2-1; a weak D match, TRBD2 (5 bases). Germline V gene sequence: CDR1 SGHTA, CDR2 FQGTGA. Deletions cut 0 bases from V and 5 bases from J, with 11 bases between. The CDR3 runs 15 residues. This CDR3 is CASSLTGVINNEQFF. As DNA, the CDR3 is TGTGCCAGCAGCTTAACCGGGGTTATAAACAATGAGCAGTTCTTC.

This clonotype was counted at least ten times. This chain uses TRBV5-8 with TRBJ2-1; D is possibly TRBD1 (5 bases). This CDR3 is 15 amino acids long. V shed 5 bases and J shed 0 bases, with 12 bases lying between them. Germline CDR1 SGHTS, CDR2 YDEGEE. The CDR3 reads CASSRQPSSYNEQFF. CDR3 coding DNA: TGTGCCAGCAGTAGACAGCCGAGCTCCTACAATGAGCAGTTCTTC.

CDR3 in DNA: TGCGCCAGCAGCTTCCGGACTAGCGGGTCGACCAGGGGGCAAGAGACCCAGTACTTC. Residues: CASSFRTSGSTRGQETQYF. The genes are TRBV4-1 and TRBJ2-5, with 11 bases lining up with TRBD2. The CDR3 is 19 residues long. Trimming took 5 bases from V and 2 from J; bases not matched to a gene: 16. Germline V gives CDR1 MGHRA, CDR2 YSYEKL.

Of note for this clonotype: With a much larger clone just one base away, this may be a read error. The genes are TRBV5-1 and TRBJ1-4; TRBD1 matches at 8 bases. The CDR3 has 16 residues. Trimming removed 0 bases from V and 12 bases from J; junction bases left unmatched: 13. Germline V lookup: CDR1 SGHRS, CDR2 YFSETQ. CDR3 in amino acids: CASSLDPRTGREELFF. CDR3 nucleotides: TGCGCCAGCAGCTTGGACCCTAGGACAGGGCGAGAAGAACTGTTTTTT.

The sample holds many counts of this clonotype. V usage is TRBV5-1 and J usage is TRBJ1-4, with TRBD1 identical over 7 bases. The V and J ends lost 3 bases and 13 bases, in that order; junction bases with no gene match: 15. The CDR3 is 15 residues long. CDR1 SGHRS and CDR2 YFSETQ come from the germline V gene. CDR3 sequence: CASSSGGGRPELLFF. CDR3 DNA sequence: TGCGCCAGCAGCTCAGGGGGGGGCCGACCTGAATTACTGTTTTTT.

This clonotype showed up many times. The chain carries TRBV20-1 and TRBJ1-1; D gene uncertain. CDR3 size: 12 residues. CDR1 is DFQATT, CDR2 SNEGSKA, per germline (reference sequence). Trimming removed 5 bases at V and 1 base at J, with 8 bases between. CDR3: CSAVRGNTEAFF. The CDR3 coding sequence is TGCAGTGCTGTTCGGGGGAACACTGAAGCTTTCTTT.

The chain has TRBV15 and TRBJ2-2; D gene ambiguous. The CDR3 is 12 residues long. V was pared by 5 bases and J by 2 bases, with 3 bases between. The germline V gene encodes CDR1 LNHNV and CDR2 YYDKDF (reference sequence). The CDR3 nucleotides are TGTGCCACCAGCCAAAACACCGGGGAGCTGTTTTTT. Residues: CATSQNTGELFF.

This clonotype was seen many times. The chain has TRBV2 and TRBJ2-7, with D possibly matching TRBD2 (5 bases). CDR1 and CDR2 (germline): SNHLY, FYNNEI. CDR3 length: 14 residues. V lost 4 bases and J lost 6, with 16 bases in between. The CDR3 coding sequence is TGTGCCAGCAGTGTCGGCGGGCCCCCCCTCGAGCAGTACTTC. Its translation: CASSVGGPPLEQYF.

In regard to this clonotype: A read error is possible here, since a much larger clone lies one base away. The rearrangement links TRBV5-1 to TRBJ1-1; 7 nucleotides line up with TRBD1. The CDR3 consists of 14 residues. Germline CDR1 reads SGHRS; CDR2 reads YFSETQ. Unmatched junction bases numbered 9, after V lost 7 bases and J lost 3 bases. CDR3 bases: TGCGCCAGCGGCAGAGGGACAGACTACACTGAAGCTTTCTTT. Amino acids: CASGRGTDYTEAFF.

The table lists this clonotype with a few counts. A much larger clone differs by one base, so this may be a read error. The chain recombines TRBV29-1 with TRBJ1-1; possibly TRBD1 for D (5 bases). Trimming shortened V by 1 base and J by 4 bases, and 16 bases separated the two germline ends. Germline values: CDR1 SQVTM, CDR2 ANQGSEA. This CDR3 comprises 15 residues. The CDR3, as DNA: TGCAGCGTTGAAGGCCTAACCGGGGGGACCACTGAAGCTTTCTTT. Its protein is CSVEGLTGGTTEAFF.

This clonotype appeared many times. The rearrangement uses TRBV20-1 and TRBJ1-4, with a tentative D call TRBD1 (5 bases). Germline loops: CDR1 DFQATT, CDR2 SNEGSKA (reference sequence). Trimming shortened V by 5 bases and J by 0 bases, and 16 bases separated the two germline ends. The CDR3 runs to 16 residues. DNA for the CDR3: TGCAGTGCTGTGACCGGGACGGCTGCAACTAATGAAAAACTGTTTTTT. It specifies CSAVTGTAATNEKLFF.